A selection of T cell receptor beta chains follows, all from one sample in a study of blood T cell repertoires in COVID-19. Profiling relied on immunoSEQ multiplex PCR, and the TCRdb table lists in-frame clones only, not all of them. The table has around 130,000 clones, 85% seen once; the top ten hold 4.3%. The sequenced material came from peripheral blood. Receptors originate from a human donor in a cohort sampled during active COVID-19. Both conserved end residues are trimmed from each CDR3. The order of the fields is V gene, J gene, CDR3 protein.

TRBV6-2/TRBV6-3	TRBJ2-6	ASSLYSGANVLT
TRBV10-2	TRBJ1-4	ASSQRQGLEKLF
TRBV11-2	TRBJ1-3	ASSYTLSSGNTIY
TRBV7-6	TRBJ2-1	ASSLRTGTSGTNEQF
TRBV11-3	TRBJ2-1	ASSLGWHEQF
TRBV5-8	TRBJ1-4	ASSTRLRTEKLF
TRBV7-2	TRBJ2-3	ASSPDSWYEDTQY
TRBV14	TRBJ2-5	ASSQENWRERETQY
TRBV20-1	TRBJ1-2	SASFSPGQINYGYT
TRBV15	TRBJ2-3	ATSSDRGRYLDTQY
TRBV6-4	TRBJ1-1	ARALGTNTEAF
TRBV7-2	TRBJ2-5	ASSLDSGGALETQY
TRBV27	TRBJ1-6	ASSSWGGQATPLH
TRBV3-1/TRBV3-2	TRBJ2-7	ASSQDTKRGGGYEQY
TRBV5-6	TRBJ1-2	ASSLNHRNYGYT
TRBV5-1	TRBJ2-3	ASSFEGGTDTQY
TRBV7-9	TRBJ2-7	ASSPRDSTYEQY
TRBV5-4	TRBJ1-1	ASSLGQGRTEAF
TRBV7-8	TRBJ2-1	ASSLGRFAGGPADEQF
TRBV3-1/TRBV3-2	TRBJ2-3	ASSQATSGKSATQY
TRBV7-6	TRBJ2-1	ASSGGGAGLNEQF
TRBV15	TRBJ1-5	ATSRASGGQPQH
TRBV10-3	TRBJ1-2	AISESPAAIYGYT
TRBV19	TRBJ1-4	ASSPWATTNEKLF
TRBV5-4	TRBJ1-2	ASNLGGSYGYT
TRBV9	TRBJ2-7	ASSVATSSGLYEQY
TRBV5-6	TRBJ1-1	ASSLGGPLLGTEAF
TRBV9	TRBJ2-1	ASSPRGGGFDEQF
TRBV2	TRBJ2-7	ASGGLAGAVSYEQY
TRBV2	TRBJ1-2	ASRPTLGGNYGYT
TRBV14	TRBJ2-1	ASSQVLAGPYNEQF
TRBV7-6	TRBJ2-3	ASSLGIAGGPDTQY
TRBV27	TRBJ1-5	ASSDRAPNQPQH
TRBV11-3	TRBJ2-1	ASSSHMQAGARYNEQF
TRBV6-5	TRBJ1-1	ASRYFKFGEAF
TRBV27	TRBJ2-1	ASSLPRPLTGARDNEQF
TRBV5-6	TRBJ2-5	ASSSEQGRSETQY
TRBV19	TRBJ2-7	ASSIGDNSYEQY
TRBV6-2/TRBV6-3	TRBJ2-4	ASSSPPRAGVNIQY
TRBV6-5	TRBJ1-2	ASSPDRVIYGYT
TRBV7-9	TRBJ1-2	ASSLLLQGHYGYT
TRBV19	TRBJ1-2	ASSGFNYGYT
TRBV10-3	TRBJ2-1	ATRVENEQF
TRBV19	TRBJ1-6	ASREGALNSPLH
TRBV19	TRBJ1-5	ASSRTGVNQPQH
TRBV6-2/TRBV6-3	TRBJ2-3	ASSYLAGRSTDTQY
TRBV5-1	TRBJ2-2	ASRRDGQIAGELF
TRBV19	TRBJ1-4	ASSRQGELEKLF
TRBV6-2/TRBV6-3	TRBJ1-1	ASSLTGGIGTEAF
TRBV19	TRBJ1-2	ASTTDLPSDYGYT